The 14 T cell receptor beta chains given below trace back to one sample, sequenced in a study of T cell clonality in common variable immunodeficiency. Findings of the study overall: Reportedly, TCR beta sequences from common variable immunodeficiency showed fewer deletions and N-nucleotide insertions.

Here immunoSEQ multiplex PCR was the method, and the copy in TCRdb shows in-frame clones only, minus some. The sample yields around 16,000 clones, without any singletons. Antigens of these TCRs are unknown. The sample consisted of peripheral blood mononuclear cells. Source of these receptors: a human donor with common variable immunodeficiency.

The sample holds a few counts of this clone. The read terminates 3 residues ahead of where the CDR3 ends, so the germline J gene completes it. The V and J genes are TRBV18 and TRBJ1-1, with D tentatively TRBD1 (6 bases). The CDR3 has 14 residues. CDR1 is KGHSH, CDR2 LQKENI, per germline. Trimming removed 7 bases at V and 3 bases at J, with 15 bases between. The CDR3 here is CASFEDRVDTEAFF. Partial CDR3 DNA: TGTGCCAGCTTTGAGGACAGAGTGGACACTGAA.

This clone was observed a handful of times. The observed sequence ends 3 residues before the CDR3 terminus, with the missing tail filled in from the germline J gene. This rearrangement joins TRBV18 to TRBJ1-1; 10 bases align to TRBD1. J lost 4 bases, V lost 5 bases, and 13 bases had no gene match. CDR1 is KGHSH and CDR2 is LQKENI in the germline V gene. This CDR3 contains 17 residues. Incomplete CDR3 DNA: TGTGCCAGCTCAGGAGAGGGACAGGGGCCTCGTGGCACTGAA. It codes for CASSGEGQGPRGTE. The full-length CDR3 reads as CASSGEGQGPRGTEAFF.

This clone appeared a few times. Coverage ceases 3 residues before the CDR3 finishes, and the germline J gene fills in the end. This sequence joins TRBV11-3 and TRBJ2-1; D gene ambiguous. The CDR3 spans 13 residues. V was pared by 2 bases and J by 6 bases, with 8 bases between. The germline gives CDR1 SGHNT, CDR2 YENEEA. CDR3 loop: CASSLRLSNEQFF. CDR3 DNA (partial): TGTGCCAGCAGCTTACGGTTGAGCAATGAG. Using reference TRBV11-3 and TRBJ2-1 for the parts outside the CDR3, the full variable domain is EAGVVQSPRYKIIEKKQPVAFWCNPISGHNTLYWYLQNLGQGPELLIRYENEEAVDDSQLPKDRFSAERLKGVDSTLKIQPAELGDSAVYLCASSLRLSNEQFFGPGTRLTVL.

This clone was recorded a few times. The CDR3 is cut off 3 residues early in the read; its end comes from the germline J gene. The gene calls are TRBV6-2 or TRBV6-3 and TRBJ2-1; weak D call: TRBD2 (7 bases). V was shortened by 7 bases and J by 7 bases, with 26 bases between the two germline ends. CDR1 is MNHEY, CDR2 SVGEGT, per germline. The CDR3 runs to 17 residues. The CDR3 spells CASTAMFWGGRGNEQFF. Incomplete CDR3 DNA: TGTGCCAGCACCGCGATGTTCTGGGGGGGCCGTGGTAATGAG.

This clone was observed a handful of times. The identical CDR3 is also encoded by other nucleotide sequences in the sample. The part of the CDR3 DNA that was read is TGTGCCAGCAGCTTACTAGCGGGGGAAGAGACC. Translated, it gives CASSLLAGEET. The whole CDR3 sequence reads CASSLLAGEETQYF. This chain links TRBV7-3 with TRBJ2-5; TRBD2 aligns across 10 bases. The CDR3 goes on 3 residues after the read ends, and that part is filled in from the germline J gene. J gave up 3 bases and V 2 bases, and 0 bases lay outside the gene matches. The CDR3 loop spans 14 amino acids. Germline CDR1 reads SGHTA; CDR2 reads FQGTGA.

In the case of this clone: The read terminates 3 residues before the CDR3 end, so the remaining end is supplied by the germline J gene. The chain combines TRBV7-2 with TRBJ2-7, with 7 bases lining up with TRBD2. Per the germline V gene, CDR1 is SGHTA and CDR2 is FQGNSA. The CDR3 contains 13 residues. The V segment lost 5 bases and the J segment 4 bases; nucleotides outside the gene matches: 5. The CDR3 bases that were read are TGTGCCAGCAGCACGGGGGGTCCATACGAG. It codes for CASSTGGPYE. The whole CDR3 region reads CASSTGGPYEQYF.

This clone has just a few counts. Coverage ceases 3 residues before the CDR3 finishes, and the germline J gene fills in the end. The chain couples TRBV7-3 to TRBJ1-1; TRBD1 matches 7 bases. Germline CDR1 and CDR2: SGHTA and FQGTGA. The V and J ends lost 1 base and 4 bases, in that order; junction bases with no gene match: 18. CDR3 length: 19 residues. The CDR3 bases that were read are TGTGCCAGCAGCTTAAGGGCTTCGGCCCAGGGGGGCTTCGGCACTGAA. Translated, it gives CASSLRASAQGGFGTE. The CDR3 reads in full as CASSLRASAQGGFGTEAFF. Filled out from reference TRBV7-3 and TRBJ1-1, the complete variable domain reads GAGVSQTPSNKVTEKGKYVELRCDPISGHTALYWYRQSLGQGPEFLIYFQGTGAADDSGLPNDRFFAVRPEGSVSTLKIQRTERGDSAVYLCASSLRASAQGGFGTEAFFGQGTRLTVV.

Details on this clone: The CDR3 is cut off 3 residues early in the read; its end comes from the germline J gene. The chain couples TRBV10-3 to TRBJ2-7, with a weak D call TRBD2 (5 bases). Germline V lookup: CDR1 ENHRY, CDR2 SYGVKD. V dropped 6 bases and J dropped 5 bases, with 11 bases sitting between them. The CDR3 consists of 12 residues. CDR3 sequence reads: CAIRDSADEQYF. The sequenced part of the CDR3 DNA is TGTGCCATCAGGGACTCGGCGGACGAG.

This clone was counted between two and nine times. CDR3 DNA (partial): TGTGCCAGCAGCTTAGATCGGGGGAGCTCCTACGAG. This encodes CASSLDRGSSYE. The whole CDR3 region reads CASSLDRGSSYEQYF. V gene TRBV7-8 combines with J gene TRBJ2-7; D is possibly TRBD2 (6 bases). The missing CDR3 end, 3 residues past where the read stops, is filled in from the germline J gene. The CDR3 has 15 residues. In germline, CDR1 is SGHVS, CDR2 FQNEAQ. Trimming shortened V by 1 base and J by 0 bases, and 10 bases separated the two germline ends.

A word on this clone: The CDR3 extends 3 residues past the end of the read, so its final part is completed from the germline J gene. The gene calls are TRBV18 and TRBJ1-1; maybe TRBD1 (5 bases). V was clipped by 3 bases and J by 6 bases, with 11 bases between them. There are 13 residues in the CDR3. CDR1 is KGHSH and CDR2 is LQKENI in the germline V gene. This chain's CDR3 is CASSPTERAEAFF. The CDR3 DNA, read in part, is TGTGCCAGCTCACCGACAGAAAGGGCTGAA.

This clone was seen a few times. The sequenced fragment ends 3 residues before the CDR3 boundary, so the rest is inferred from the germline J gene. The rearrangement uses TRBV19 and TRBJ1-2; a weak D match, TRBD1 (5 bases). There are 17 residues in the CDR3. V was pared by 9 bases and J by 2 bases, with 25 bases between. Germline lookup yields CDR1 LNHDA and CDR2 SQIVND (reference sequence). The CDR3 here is CASGPYVGGIVNYGYTF. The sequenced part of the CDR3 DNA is TGTGCCAGCGGACCCTATGTCGGGGGGATTGTCAACTATGGC.

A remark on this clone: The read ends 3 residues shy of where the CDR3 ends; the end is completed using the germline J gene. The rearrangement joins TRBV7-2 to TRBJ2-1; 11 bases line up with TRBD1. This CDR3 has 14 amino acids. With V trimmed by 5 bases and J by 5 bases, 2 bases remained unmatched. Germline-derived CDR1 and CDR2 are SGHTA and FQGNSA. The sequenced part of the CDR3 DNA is TGTGCCAGCAGCCAGGGACAGGGGGACAATGAG. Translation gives CASSQGQGDNE. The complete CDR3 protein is CASSQGQGDNEQFF.

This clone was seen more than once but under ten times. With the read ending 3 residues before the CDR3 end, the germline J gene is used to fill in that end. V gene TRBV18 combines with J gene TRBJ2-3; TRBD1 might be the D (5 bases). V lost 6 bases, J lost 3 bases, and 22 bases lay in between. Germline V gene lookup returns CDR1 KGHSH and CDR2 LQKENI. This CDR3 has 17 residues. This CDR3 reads CASSRPPGQGPTDTQYF. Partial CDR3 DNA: TGTGCCAGCTCTCGACCACCAGGACAAGGACCTACAGATACG.

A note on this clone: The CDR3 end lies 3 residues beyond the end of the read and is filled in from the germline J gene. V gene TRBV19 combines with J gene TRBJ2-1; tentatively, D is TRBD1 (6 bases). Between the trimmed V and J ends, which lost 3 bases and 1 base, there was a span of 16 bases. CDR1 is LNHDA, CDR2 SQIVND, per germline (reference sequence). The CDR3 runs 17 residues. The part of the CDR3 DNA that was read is TGTGCCAGTAGTATTTCCTGGGGGCTATTGTCCTACAATGAG. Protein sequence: CASSISWGLLSYNE. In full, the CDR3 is CASSISWGLLSYNEQFF.